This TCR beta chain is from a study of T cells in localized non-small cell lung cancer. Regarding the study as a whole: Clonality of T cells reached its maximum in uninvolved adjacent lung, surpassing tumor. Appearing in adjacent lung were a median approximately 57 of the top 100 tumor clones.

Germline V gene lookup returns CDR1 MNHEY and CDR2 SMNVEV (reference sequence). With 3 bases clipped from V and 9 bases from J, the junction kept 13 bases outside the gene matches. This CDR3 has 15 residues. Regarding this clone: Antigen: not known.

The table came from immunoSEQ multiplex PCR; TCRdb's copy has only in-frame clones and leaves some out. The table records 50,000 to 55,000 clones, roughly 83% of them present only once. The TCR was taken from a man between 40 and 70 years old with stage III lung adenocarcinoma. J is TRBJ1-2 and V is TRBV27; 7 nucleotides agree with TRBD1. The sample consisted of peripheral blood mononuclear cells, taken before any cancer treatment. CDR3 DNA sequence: TGTGCCAGCAGTTTGGCCCCCGGGACAGAGCTACGCTACACCTTC. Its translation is CASSLAPGTELRYTF.